The clone carrying this TCR beta chain was found a few times. This sample is part of a study of blood T cell repertoires in COVID-19. Generated by immunoSEQ multiplex PCR, the TCRdb table keeps only in-frame clones and is missing some. The repertoire holds around 100,000 clones, with approximately 80% as singletons. V dropped 5 bases and J dropped 1 base, with 13 bases sitting between them. CDR3 length equals 15 residues. Germline V gene sequence: CDR1 SSHAT, CDR2 FNYEAQ (reference sequence). This clonotype was obtained from a woman in her seventies with acute or convalescent COVID-19. Sequencing was done on a sample of peripheral blood. This chain links TRBV7-7 with TRBJ2-3; perhaps TRBD2 as D (6 bases). DNA for the CDR3: TGTGCCAGCAGCCTCGGGCGGGGCCGCACAGATACGCAGTATTTT. Its translation: CASSLGRGRTDTQYF.